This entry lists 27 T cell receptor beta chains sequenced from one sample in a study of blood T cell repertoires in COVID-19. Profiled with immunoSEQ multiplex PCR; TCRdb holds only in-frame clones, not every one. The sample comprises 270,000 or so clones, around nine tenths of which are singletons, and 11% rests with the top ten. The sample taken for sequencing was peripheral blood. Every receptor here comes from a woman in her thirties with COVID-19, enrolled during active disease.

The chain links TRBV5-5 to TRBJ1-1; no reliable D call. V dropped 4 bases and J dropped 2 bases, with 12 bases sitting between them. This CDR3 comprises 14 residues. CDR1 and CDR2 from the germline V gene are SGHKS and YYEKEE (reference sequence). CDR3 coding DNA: TGTGCCAGCAGCCTCAAACGGTTCAACACTGAAGCTTTCTTT. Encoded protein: CASSLKRFNTEAFF. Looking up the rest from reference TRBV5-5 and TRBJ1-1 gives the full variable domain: DAGVTQSPTHLIKTRGQQVTLRCSPISGHKSVSWYQQVLGQGPQFIFQYYEKEERGRGNFPDRFSARQFPNYSSELNVNALLLGDSALYLCASSLKRFNTEAFFGQGTRLTVV.

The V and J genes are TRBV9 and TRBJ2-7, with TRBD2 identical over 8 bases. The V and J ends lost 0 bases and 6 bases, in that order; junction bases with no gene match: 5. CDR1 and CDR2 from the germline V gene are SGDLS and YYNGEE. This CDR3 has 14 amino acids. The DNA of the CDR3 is TGTGCCAGCAGCGTAGTCGGGGGGGCCTCCGAGCAGTACTTC. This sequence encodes CASSVVGGASEQYF.

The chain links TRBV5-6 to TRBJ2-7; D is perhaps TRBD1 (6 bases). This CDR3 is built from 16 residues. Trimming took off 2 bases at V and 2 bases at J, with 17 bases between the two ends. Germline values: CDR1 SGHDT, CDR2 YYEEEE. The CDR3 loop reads CASSLGAGQWAYEQYF. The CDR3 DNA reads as TGTGCCAGCAGCTTAGGCGCCGGACAGTGGGCCTACGAGCAGTACTTC.

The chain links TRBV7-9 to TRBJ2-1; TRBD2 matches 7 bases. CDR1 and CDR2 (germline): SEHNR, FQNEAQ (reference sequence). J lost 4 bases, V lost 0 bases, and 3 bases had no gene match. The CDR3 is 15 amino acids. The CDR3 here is CASSLALAEYNEQFF. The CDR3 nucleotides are TGTGCCAGCAGCTTAGCCCTAGCGGAGTACAATGAGCAGTTCTTC.

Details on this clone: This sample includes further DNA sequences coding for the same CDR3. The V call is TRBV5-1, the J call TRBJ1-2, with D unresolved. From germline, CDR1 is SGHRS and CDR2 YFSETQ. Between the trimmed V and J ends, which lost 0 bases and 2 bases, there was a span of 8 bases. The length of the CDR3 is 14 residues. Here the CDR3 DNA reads TGCGCCAGCAGCTTGGTACCAGGAAACTATGGCTACACCTTC. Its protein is CASSLVPGNYGYTF. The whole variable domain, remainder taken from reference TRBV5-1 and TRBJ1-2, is KAGVTQTPRYLIKTRGQQVTLSCSPISGHRSVSWYQQTPGQGLQFLFEYFSETQRNKGNFPGRFSGRQFSNSRSEMNVSTLELGDSALYLCASSLVPGNYGYTFGSGTRLTVV.

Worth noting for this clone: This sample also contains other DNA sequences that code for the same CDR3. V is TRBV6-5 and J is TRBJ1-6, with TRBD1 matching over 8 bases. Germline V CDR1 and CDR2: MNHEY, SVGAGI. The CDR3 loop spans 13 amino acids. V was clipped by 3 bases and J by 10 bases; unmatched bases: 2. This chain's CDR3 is CASSYDRGSPLHF. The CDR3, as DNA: TGTGCCAGCAGTTATGACAGGGGCTCACCCCTCCACTTT.

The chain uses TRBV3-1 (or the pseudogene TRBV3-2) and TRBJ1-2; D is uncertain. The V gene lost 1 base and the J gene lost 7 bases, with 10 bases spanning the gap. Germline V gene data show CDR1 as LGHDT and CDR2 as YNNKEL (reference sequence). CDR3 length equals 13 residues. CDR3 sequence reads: CASSQVTAGGYTF. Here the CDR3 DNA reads TGTGCCAGCAGCCAAGTGACGGCGGGTGGCTACACCTTC.

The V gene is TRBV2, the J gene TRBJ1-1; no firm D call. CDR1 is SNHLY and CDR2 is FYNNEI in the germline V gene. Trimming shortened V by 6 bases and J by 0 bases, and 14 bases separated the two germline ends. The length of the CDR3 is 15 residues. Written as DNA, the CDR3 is TGTGCCAGCAGCTACGACGGGAACATGAACACTGAAGCTTTCTTT. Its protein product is CASSYDGNMNTEAFF.

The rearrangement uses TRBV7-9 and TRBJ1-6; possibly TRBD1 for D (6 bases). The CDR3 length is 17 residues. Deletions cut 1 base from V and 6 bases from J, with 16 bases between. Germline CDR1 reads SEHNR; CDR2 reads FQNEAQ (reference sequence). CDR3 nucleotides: TGTGCCAGCAGCTTAGTCCGACAGGTTAGTTTTAATTCACCCCTCCACTTT. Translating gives CASSLVRQVSFNSPLHF.

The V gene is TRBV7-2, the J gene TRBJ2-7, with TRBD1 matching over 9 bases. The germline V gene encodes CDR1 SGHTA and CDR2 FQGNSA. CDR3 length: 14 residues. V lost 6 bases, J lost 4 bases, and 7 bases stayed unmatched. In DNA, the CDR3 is TGTGCCAGCAGGGACGGGACAGGGCAATACGAGCAGTACTTC. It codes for CASRDGTGQYEQYF.

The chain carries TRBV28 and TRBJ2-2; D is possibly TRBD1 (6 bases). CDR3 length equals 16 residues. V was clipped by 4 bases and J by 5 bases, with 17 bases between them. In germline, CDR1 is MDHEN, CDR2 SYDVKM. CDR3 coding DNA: TGTGCCAGCAGTTCTAGTCGGAACAGGGAAACCGGGGAGCTGTTTTTT. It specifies CASSSSRNRETGELFF.

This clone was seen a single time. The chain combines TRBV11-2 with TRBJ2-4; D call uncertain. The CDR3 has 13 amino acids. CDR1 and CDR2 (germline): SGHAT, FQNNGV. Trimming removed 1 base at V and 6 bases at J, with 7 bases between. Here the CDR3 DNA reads TGTGCCAGCAGCTTAGGGGCCGCAAACATTCAGTACTTC. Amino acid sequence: CASSLGAANIQYF.

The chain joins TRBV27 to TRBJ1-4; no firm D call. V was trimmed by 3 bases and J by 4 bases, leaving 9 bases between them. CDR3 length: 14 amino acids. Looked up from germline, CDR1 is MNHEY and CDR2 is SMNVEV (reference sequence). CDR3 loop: CASSLRSYNEKLFF. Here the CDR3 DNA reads TGTGCCAGCAGTTTGCGAAGCTATAATGAAAAACTGTTTTTT.

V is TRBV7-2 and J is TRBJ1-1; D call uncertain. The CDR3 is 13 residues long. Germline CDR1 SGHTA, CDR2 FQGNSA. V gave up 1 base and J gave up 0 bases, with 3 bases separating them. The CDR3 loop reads CASSLDMNTEAFF. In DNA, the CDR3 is TGTGCCAGCAGCTTAGATATGAACACTGAAGCTTTCTTT.

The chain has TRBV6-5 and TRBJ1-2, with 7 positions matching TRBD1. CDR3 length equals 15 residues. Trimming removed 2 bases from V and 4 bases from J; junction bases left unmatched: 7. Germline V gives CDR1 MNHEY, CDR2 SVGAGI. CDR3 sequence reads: CASSYLGGKPYGYTF. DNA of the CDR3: TGTGCCAGCAGTTACCTAGGGGGCAAGCCCTATGGCTACACCTTC.

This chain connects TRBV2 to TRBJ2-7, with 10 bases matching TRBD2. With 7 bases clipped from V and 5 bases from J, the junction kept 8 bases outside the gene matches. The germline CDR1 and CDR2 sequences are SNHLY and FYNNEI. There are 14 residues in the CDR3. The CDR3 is CASNGLAVPHEQYF. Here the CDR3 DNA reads TGTGCCAGCAACGGACTAGCGGTCCCCCACGAGCAGTACTTC.

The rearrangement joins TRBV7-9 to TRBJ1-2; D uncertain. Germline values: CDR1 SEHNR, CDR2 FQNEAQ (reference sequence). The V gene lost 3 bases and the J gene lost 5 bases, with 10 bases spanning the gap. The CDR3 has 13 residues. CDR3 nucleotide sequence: TGTGCCAGCAGCTTCTCGGACTCTTATGGCTACACCTTC. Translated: CASSFSDSYGYTF.

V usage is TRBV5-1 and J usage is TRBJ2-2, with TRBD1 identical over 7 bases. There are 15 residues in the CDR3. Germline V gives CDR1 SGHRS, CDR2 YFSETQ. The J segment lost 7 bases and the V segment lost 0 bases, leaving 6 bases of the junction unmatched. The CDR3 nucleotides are TGCGCCAGCAGCTTGGTGGGGACAGATGGCGGGGAGCTGTTTTTT. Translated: CASSLVGTDGGELFF. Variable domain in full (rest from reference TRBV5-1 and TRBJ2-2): KAGVTQTPRYLIKTRGQQVTLSCSPISGHRSVSWYQQTPGQGLQFLFEYFSETQRNKGNFPGRFSGRQFSNSRSEMNVSTLELGDSALYLCASSLVGTDGGELFFGEGSRLTVL.

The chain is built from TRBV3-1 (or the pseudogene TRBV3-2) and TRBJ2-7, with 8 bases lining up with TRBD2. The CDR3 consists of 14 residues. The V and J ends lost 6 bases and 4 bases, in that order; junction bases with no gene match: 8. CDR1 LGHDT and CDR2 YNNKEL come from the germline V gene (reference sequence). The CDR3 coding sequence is TGTGCCAGCAGTGACAGCGGGGGCGCTTACGAGCAGTACTTC. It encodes CASSDSGGAYEQYF.

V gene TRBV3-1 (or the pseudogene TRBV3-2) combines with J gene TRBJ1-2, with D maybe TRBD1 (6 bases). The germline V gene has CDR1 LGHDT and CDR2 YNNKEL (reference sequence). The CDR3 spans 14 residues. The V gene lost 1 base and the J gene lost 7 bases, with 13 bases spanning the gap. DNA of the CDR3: TGTGCCAGCAGCCAAGCGGGGGGGGCGCGTGGCTACACCTTC. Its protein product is CASSQAGGARGYTF.

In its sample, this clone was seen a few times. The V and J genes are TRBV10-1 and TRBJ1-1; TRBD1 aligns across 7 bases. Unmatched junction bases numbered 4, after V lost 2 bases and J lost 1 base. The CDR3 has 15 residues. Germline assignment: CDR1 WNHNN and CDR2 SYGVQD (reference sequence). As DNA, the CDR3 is TGCGCCAGCAGTGAGGGGGCAGGGGGGAACACTGAAGCTTTCTTT. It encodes CASSEGAGGNTEAFF.

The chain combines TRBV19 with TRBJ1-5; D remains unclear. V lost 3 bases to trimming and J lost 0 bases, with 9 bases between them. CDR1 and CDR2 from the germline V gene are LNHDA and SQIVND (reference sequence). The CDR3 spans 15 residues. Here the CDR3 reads CASSISGYSNQPQHF. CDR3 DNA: TGTGCCAGTAGTATCTCGGGATATAGCAATCAGCCCCAGCATTTT.

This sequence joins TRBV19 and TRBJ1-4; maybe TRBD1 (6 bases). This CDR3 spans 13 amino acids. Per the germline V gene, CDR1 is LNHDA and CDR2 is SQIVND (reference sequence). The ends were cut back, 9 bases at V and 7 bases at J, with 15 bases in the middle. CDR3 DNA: TGTGCCAGACCCGGACAGTGCCGTGAAAAACTGTTTTTT. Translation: CARPGQCREKLFF.

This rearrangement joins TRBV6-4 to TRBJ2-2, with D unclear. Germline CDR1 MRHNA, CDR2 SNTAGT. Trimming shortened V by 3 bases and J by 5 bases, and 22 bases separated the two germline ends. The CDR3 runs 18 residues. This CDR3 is CASSEAQSLAGITGELFF. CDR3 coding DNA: TGTGCCAGCAGTGAAGCCCAATCCCTTGCAGGAATAACCGGGGAGCTGTTTTTT.

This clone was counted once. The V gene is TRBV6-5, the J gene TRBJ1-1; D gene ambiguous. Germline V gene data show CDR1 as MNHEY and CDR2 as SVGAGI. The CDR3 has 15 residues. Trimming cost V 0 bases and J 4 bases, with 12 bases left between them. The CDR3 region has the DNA TGTGCCAGCAGTTACTCAGGGCGGGGAGGCACTGAAGCTTTCTTT. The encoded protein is CASSYSGRGGTEAFF.

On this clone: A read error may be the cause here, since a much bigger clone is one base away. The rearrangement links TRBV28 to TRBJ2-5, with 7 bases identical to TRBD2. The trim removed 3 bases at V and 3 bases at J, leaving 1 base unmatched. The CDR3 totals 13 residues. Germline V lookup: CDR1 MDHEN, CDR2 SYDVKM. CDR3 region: CASSFRGEETQYF. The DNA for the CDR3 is TGTGCCAGCAGTTTCCGGGGGGAAGAGACCCAGTACTTC.

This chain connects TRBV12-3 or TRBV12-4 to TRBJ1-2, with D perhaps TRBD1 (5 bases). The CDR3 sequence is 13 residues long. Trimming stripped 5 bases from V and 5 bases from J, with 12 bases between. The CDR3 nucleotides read TGTGCCAGCAGTCAGGGTTGGCGGTATGGCTACACCTTC. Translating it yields CASSQGWRYGYTF.